This T cell receptor (beta chain) was observed in a study of PD-1 blockade in classical Hodgkin lymphoma. Here immunoSEQ multiplex PCR was the method, and the copy in TCRdb shows in-frame clones only, minus some. This sample carries roughly 94,000 clones, under 95% of them seen once, and the ten largest clones take 1.5% to 2.5%. This sample's time point: cycle 4 day 1 (C4D1), after less than 7 weeks of nivolumab. No patient escaped relapse after autologous stem cell transplantation, and brentuximab vedotin exposure varied. The best responses consisted of complete response, partial response or progressive disease. Notes on this clone: Its antigen is currently unknown.

Overall study findings and caveats: Newly diagnosed patients had baseline TCR diversity that was reportedly lower than that of healthy donors.

The receptor's source is a human donor with classical Hodgkin lymphoma. The sequences come from peripheral blood mononuclear cells (PBMCs), collected before the fourth cycle of nivolumab.

The CDR3 loop is CASSLAPSLNTEAFF. The DNA of the CDR3 is TGTGCCAGCAGCTTGGCCCCGTCCCTAAACACTGAAGCTTTCTTT. This rearrangement joins TRBV5-4 to TRBJ1-1; no firm D call. The CDR3 length is 15 residues. CDR1 is SGHNT and CDR2 is YYREEE in the germline V gene (reference sequence). The V and J ends lost 0 bases and 2 bases respectively, with 11 bases between them.